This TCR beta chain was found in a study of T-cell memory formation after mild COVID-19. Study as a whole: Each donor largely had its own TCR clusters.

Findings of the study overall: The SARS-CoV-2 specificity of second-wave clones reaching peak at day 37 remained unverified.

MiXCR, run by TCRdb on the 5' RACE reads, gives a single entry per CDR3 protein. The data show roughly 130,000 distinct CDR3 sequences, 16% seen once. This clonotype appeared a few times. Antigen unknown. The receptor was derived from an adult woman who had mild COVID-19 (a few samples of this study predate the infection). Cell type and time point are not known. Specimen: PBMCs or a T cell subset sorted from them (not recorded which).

The CDR3 DNA follows: TGTGCCAGTAGCCCTTTTGCGGGGAACGAGCAGTACTTC. It yields the protein CASSPFAGNEQYF. The chain uses TRBV19 and TRBJ2-7; D is perhaps TRBD2 (6 bases). Trimming removed 6 bases at V and 5 bases at J, with 14 bases between. Germline V gives CDR1 LNHDA, CDR2 SQIVND (reference sequence). This CDR3 is 13 amino acids long.